The rows below give T cell receptor beta chains drawn from one sample of a study of T cells in Graves' hyperthyroidism and ophthalmopathy. TCRdb fed the multiplex PCR reads into MiXCR, producing one record per CDR3 protein. The sample carries nearly 750,000 distinct CDR3 sequences, 30% to 40% recorded once. Sequencing was performed on blood. Every receptor here comes from a middle-aged woman with Graves' hyperthyroidism. Each CDR3 is given with its conserved first and last residue. D genes are given only for firm matches. Rows give clone size only sometimes, using once, few, many, or a class for an expanded clone.

NA TRBJ1-5 many TRBV2 CASCSDNLQHF TGTGCCAGCTGCTCCGACAATCTCCAGCATTTT
NA TRBJ1-4 NA TRBV5-1 CASSLEFF TGCGCCAGCAGCTTGGAGTTTTTT
TRBD1 TRBJ1-5 NA TRBV5-6 CASSFRQGPNQPQHF TGTGCCAGCAGCTTCAGACAGGGTCCCAATCAGCCCCAGCATTTT
NA TRBJ2-2 many TRBV19 CASSMGTGELFF TGTGCCAGTAGTATGGGGACCGGGGAGCTGTTTTTT
NA TRBJ2-2 many TRBV7-3 CASSLPGGLGGELFF TGTGCCAGCAGCTTACCAGGAGGTCTGGGCGGGGAGCTGTTTTTT
NA TRBJ2-7 NA TRBV7-2 CTSSRRDRPYEQCF TGTACCAGCAGCCGGAGGGACCGCCCCTACGAGCAGTGCTTC
NA TRBJ2-7 once TRBV19 CASSRTQDGAYEQYF TGTGCCAGTAGTAGAACTCAGGACGGAGCCTACGAGCAGTACTTC
TRBD1 TRBJ2-5 NA TRBV5-1 CASSLAWDSGETQYF TGCGCCAGCAGCTTGGCCTGGGACAGCGGAGAGACCCAGTACTTC
NA TRBJ1-6 NA TRBV5-6 CASSFVQEQTPLHF TGTGCCAGCAGCTTCGTGCAAGAGCAAACACCCCTCCACTTT
TRBD2 TRBJ2-2 few TRBV19 CASKRLAGGPAGELFF TGTGCCAGTAAAAGACTAGCGGGAGGGCCGGCCGGGGAGCTGTTTTTT
NA TRBJ2-5 NA TRBV20-1 CSARARGKVQEAQYF TGCAGTGCTAGAGCAAGGGGGAAGGTGCAAGAGGCCCAGTACTTC
NA TRBJ1-1 NA TRBV25-1 CASSMGPLTTEAFF TGTGCCAGTAGTATGGGACCGCTTACCACTGAAGCTTTCTTT
NA TRBJ2-5 NA TRBV29-1 CSVASGEGTQYF TGCAGCGTTGCCTCAGGGGAAGGGACCCAGTACTTC
NA TRBJ1-2 many TRBV29-1 CSVAGRWDNGYTF TGCAGCGTTGCCGGTAGGTGGGACAATGGCTACACCTTC
NA TRBJ1-2 many TRBV7-9 CASSQNGRMGYTF TGTGCCAGCAGCCAAAACGGGCGGATGGGCTACACCTTC
NA TRBJ1-2 many TRBV5-8 CASSPGWGERQLNLYGYTF TGTGCCAGCAGCCCCGGGTGGGGTGAGAGACAGCTCAATCTCTATGGCTACACCTTC
NA TRBJ1-1 NA TRBV15 CATSRRTGDGTEAFF TGTGCCACCAGCAGAAGAACGGGGGATGGCACTGAAGCTTTCTTT
NA TRBJ2-6 few TRBV28 CASSSPLGAGANVLTF TGTGCCAGCAGTTCACCTCTAGGGGCTGGGGCCAACGTCCTGACTTTC
NA TRBJ1-2 few TRBV12-5 CASGGQPSNYGYTF TGTGCTAGTGGCGGACAGCCGTCTAACTATGGCTACACCTTC
NA TRBJ1-5 many TRBV11-2 CASSLDPSGWPQHF TGTGCCAGCAGCTTAGATCCATCGGGTTGGCCCCAGCATTTT
TRBD2 TRBJ2-7 once TRBV10-3 CAISDSSGNNEQYF TGTGCCATCAGTGATTCTAGCGGGAACAACGAGCAGTACTTC
NA TRBJ1-1 NA TRBV5-6 CASSQYGNTETFF TGCGCCAGCAGCCAATACGGTAACACTGAAACTTTCTTT
NA TRBJ1-1 many TRBV29-1 CSGTGGYTEAFF TGCAGCGGGACCGGGGGGTACACTGAAGCTTTCTTT
NA TRBJ1-2 NA TRBV6-5 CAISYSIGPTVPYGYTF TGTGCCATCAGTTACTCGATAGGCCCGACAGTTCCCTATGGCTACACCTTC
NA TRBJ2-7 few TRBV13 CASSPRVQSRQQYF TGTGCCAGCAGCCCAAGGGTCCAGAGTAGGCAGCAGTACTTC
TRBD2 TRBJ2-5 many TRBV7-6 CASSLGTSGQETQYF TGTGCCAGCAGCTTAGGGACTAGCGGTCAAGAGACCCAGTACTTC
NA TRBJ1-5 few TRBV19 CASSPTPENNQPQHF TGTGCCAGTAGTCCCACACCCGAGAACAATCAGCCCCAGCATTTT
NA TRBJ2-1 NA TRBV7-6 CASSLDLGNRATYNEQFF TGTGCCAGCAGCTTAGACCTTGGGAACAGGGCCACCTACAATGAGCAGTTCTTC
TRBD2 TRBJ2-5 few TRBV20-1 CSASGLAGGLKETQYF TGCAGTGCTAGTGGACTAGCGGGAGGATTAAAGGAGACCCAGTACTTC
TRBD2 TRBJ2-5 once TRBV20-1 CSAMGLAGQTQYF TGCAGTGCTATGGGACTAGCGGGGCAGACCCAGTACTTC
NA TRBJ1-3 few TRBV29-1 CSVETVGNTIYF TGCAGCGTTGAAACGGTCGGAAACACCATATATTTT
TRBD1 TRBJ2-1 NA TRBV2 CASSPPGQGYNEQFF TGTGCCAGCAGTCCTCCGGGACAGGGATACAATGAGCAGTTCTTC
TRBD1 TRBJ2-7 many TRBV3-1 CASSQDQTGTGGFNEQYF TGTGCCAGCAGCCAAGACCAAACCGGGACAGGGGGCTTCAACGAGCAGTACTTC
NA TRBJ1-1 NA TRBV9 CASSVGAGLMNTEAFF TGTGCCAGCAGCGTAGGGGCAGGTCTAATGAACACTGAAGCTTTCTTT
NA TRBJ2-2 NA TRBV6-5 CASSFSFGELFF TGTGCCAGCAGTTTCAGTTTCGGGGAGCTGTTTTTT
NA TRBJ1-4 NA TRBV10-3 CASSYSRGPITNEKLFF TGTGCCAGCAGTTACTCCCGGGGACCGATAACTAATGAAAAACTGTTTTTT
NA TRBJ2-1 NA TRBV7-9 CASSLWVSGAGEQFF TGTGCCAGCAGCTTATGGGTTTCGGGGGCAGGAGAGCAGTTCTTC
NA TRBJ1-5 NA TRBV6-5 CASSYMGGEDQPQHF TGTGCCAGCAGTTACATGGGGGGAGAGGATCAGCCCCAGCATTTT
TRBD1 TRBJ1-1 many TRBV6-4 CASRLGQENTEAFF TGTGCCAGCAGACTAGGACAGGAGAACACTGAAGCTTTCTTT
NA TRBJ1-2 many TRBV19 CASSIHWGDGYTF TGTGCCAGTAGTATCCATTGGGGTGATGGCTACACCTTC
TRBD1 TRBJ2-7 many TRBV9 CASSPRTGVSYEQYF TGTGCCAGCAGCCCCCGGACAGGGGTGTCCTACGAGCAGTACTTC